The 25 T cell receptor beta chains below were found in one sample sequenced in a study of identical twins. Each CDR3 protein gets one entry after TCRdb re-called the 5' RACE reads with MiXCR. The table shows hundreds of thousands of distinct CDR3 sequences, with approximately 13% occurring only once. The data were also submitted as part of a second study, on yellow fever vaccine responses in identical twins.

Material for sequencing was PBMCs. These TCRs come from a woman younger than 35 in good health.

This clonotype was seen a handful of times. The V and J genes are TRBV5-1 and TRBJ2-7, with a possible D match to TRBD2 (5 bases). Trimming took 0 bases from V and 3 from J, leaving 10 bases between them. The V gene's germline CDR1 is SGHRS and CDR2 YFSETQ. The CDR3 is 14 residues long. CDR3 in amino acids: CASSLDGRDYEQYF. Here the CDR3 DNA reads TGCGCCAGCAGCTTGGATGGACGGGACTACGAGCAGTACTTC.

This clonotype showed up just a few times. The chain links TRBV5-1 to TRBJ2-7, with D tentatively TRBD2 (6 bases). The CDR3 has 14 residues. V was clipped by 4 bases and J by 7 bases, with 18 bases between them. Germline loops: CDR1 SGHRS, CDR2 YFSETQ. The CDR3 bases are TGCGCCAGCAGCAGAGCGGGTAATACGTGGGAGCAGTACGTC. Amino acids: CASSRAGNTWEQYV.

This clonotype was seen ten or more times. CDR3: CAINTDGNSNQPQHF. The CDR3 coding sequence is TGTGCCATCAATACCGACGGTAATAGCAATCAGCCCCAGCATTTT. The rearrangement uses TRBV10-3 and TRBJ1-5; no reliable D call. Germline V lookup: CDR1 ENHRY, CDR2 SYGVKD. The ends were cut back, 7 bases at V and 0 bases at J, with 13 bases in the middle. This CDR3 is 15 amino acids long.

This clonotype was detected a few times. This rearrangement joins TRBV14 to TRBJ2-1, with 11 positions matching TRBD2. Germline V gene lookup returns CDR1 SGHDN and CDR2 FVKESK. The V gene end was trimmed by 3 bases and the J gene end by 0 bases; junction bases not matched to a gene: 10. The CDR3 loop spans 19 amino acids. The CDR3 loop is CASSHSPGLAGGSYNEQFF. CDR3 in DNA: TGTGCCAGCAGCCACTCTCCTGGGCTAGCGGGAGGCTCCTACAATGAGCAGTTCTTC.

This clonotype was counted only a few times. The J gene is TRBJ2-5, the V gene TRBV10-3; tentative D call: TRBD2 (6 bases). Trimming stripped 1 base from V and 4 bases from J, with 7 bases between. CDR1 is ENHRY, CDR2 SYGVKD, per germline. The CDR3 consists of 13 residues. CDR3 sequence reads: CAISEWRGETQYF. The DNA for the CDR3 is TGTGCCATCAGTGAGTGGAGGGGAGAGACCCAGTACTTC.

This clonotype came up many times. This chain links TRBV5-6 with TRBJ2-3; a possible D gene is TRBD2 (5 bases). The CDR3 is made up of 14 amino acids. Germline V gene sequence: CDR1 SGHDT, CDR2 YYEEEE. V was trimmed by 1 base and J by 4 bases, leaving 10 bases between them. In DNA, the CDR3 is TGTGCCAGCAGCTTGCCACTAGTCCCAGATACGCAGTATTTT. Residues: CASSLPLVPDTQYF.

This clonotype was seen a few times. CDR3 sequence: CASRGAALNTGELFF. The CDR3 bases are TGTGCCAGCCGAGGGGCAGCCTTAAACACCGGGGAGCTGTTTTTT. The V and J genes are TRBV28 and TRBJ2-2; D tentatively fits TRBD1 or TRBD2 (5 bases each). CDR3 size: 15 residues. Germline lookup yields CDR1 MDHEN and CDR2 SYDVKM. V was cut by 8 bases and J by 2 bases, with 15 bases left in between.

This clonotype was counted ten times or more. The V gene is TRBV4-1, the J gene TRBJ2-3; D remains unclear. The germline V gene encodes CDR1 MGHRA and CDR2 YSYEKL. The CDR3 is 16 residues long. Trimming removed 1 base at V and 0 bases at J, with 11 bases between. CDR3 sequence reads: CASSQVPRSSTDTQYF. The DNA for the CDR3 is TGCGCCAGCAGCCAAGTTCCCCGGAGTAGCACAGATACGCAGTATTTT.

This clonotype was picked up many times. The rearrangement links TRBV18 to TRBJ2-1; D ambiguous. Looked up from germline, CDR1 is KGHSH and CDR2 is LQKENI. This CDR3 is 13 amino acids long. Trimming shortened V by 2 bases and J by 5 bases, and 7 bases separated the two germline ends. CDR3 sequence (DNA): TGTGCCAGCTCACCATCCCGGAACAATGAGCAGTTCTTC. Translating it yields CASSPSRNNEQFF. The full variable domain, in which reference TRBV18 and TRBJ2-1 provide the parts outside the CDR3, is NAGVMQNPRHLVRRRGQEARLRCSPMKGHSHVYWYRQLPEEGLKFMVYLQKENIIDESGMPKERFSAEFPKEGPSILRIQQVVRGDSAAYFCASSPSRNNEQFFGPGTRLTVL.

This clonotype was found a few times. The chain has TRBV3-1 and TRBJ2-1; 10 bases are a match to TRBD1. The CDR3 extends over 13 amino acids. CDR1 is LGHDT and CDR2 is YNNKEL in the germline V gene (reference sequence). V was pared by 4 bases and J by 10 bases, with 4 bases of the junction left unmatched. CDR3 sequence: CASSRRQGAEQFF. CDR3 in DNA: TGTGCCAGCAGCCGTAGACAGGGGGCCGAGCAGTTCTTC.

The chain employs TRBV5-5 and TRBJ2-1; D is undetermined. Germline CDR1 is SGHKS and CDR2 is YYEKEE (reference sequence). This CDR3 region has 14 residues. The V end was cut by 1 base, the J end by 8 bases, with 13 bases between. The CDR3 DNA is TGTGCCAGCAGCTTGTGGTCCGGCAGCCATGAGCAGTTCTTC. Amino acids: CASSLWSGSHEQFF.

Turning to this clonotype: This clone may be a read error of a much larger clone one base away. V is TRBV28 and J is TRBJ1-1; D unclear. Trimming cost V 6 bases and J 0 bases, with 5 bases left between them. The CDR3 consists of 12 residues. The germline gives CDR1 MDHEN, CDR2 SYDVKM. The CDR3 loop reads CASREMNTEAFF. In nucleotides, the CDR3 is TGTGCCAGCAGGGAAATGAACACTGAAGCTTTCTTT.

The gene calls are TRBV20-1 and TRBJ2-7, with 7 bases matching TRBD2. Germline V CDR1 and CDR2: DFQATT, SNEGSKA (reference sequence). The CDR3 covers 13 residues. V was pared by 3 bases and J by 5 bases, with 7 bases of the junction left unmatched. The CDR3 DNA is TGCAGTGCTAGTGCCGCGGGAGAGGACGAGCAGTACTTC. Its translation is CSASAAGEDEQYF.

V gene TRBV7-2 combines with J gene TRBJ2-1, with unresolved D. Between the trimmed V and J ends, which lost 8 bases and 4 bases, there was a span of 12 bases. This CDR3 contains 13 residues. The germline gives CDR1 SGHTA, CDR2 FQGNSA. CDR3 bases: TGTGCCAGCGGGCAGATCACTTACAATGAGCAGTTCTTC. Encoded protein: CASGQITYNEQFF. The full variable domain, in which reference TRBV7-2 and TRBJ2-1 provide the parts outside the CDR3, is GAGVSQSPSNKVTEKGKDVELRCDPISGHTALYWYRQSLGQGLEFLIYFQGNSAPDKSGLPSDRFSAERTGGSVSTLTIQRTQQEDSAVYLCASGQITYNEQFFGPGTRLTVL.

V and J are TRBV10-3 and TRBJ2-1, with unresolved D. V gave up 6 bases and J gave up 5 bases, with 11 bases separating them. In germline, CDR1 is ENHRY, CDR2 SYGVKD. The CDR3 is made up of 13 amino acids. The CDR3 protein is CAIRAPPHNEQFF. The CDR3 nucleotides are TGTGCCATCAGGGCACCCCCCCACAATGAGCAGTTCTTC.

This clonotype was detected only a few times. The rearrangement links TRBV5-1 to TRBJ2-2; 13 bases are shared with TRBD2. Germline CDR1 SGHRS, CDR2 YFSETQ. V lost 3 bases, J lost 2 bases, and 10 bases stayed unmatched. The CDR3 has 19 amino acids. The CDR3 DNA reads as TGCGCCAGCAGCTCTCCGGGACTAGCGGGAACTTTCAACACCGGGGAGCTGTTTTTT. This sequence encodes CASSSPGLAGTFNTGELFF.

V gene TRBV20-1 combines with J gene TRBJ2-5, with TRBD2 as a possible D gene (6 bases). The germline CDR1 and CDR2 sequences are DFQATT and SNEGSKA (reference sequence). The V and J ends lost 2 bases and 5 bases respectively, with 15 bases between them. The CDR3 is 14 amino acids. CDR3 in amino acids: CSARSGRGSETQYF. Written as DNA, the CDR3 is TGCAGTGCTAGATCCGGGAGAGGAAGTGAGACCCAGTACTTC.

The CDR3, as DNA: TGCAGTGCTAGGCGGACAGGGCTGGGGACAGATACGCAGTATTTT. The encoded protein is CSARRTGLGTDTQYF. The V call is TRBV20-1, the J call TRBJ2-3; 8 positions match TRBD1. V dropped 3 bases and J dropped 3; count of bases not matched to a gene: 8. This CDR3 contains 15 residues. The germline V gene has CDR1 DFQATT and CDR2 SNEGSKA (reference sequence).

This clonotype was detected only a few times. V and J are TRBV28 and TRBJ1-6; TRBD1 agrees at 8 bases. Per the germline V gene, CDR1 is MDHEN and CDR2 is SYDVKM. This CDR3 contains 14 residues. The V gene end was trimmed by 7 bases and the J gene end by 9 bases; junction bases not matched to a gene: 8. In DNA, the CDR3 is TGTGCCAGCATCCCTGGACAGGGAATTTCACCCCTCCACTTT. Its translation is CASIPGQGISPLHF.

The V call is TRBV20-1, the J call TRBJ2-5; no firm D call. Trimming took 2 bases from V and 4 from J, leaving 11 bases between them. Germline V CDR1 and CDR2: DFQATT, SNEGSKA (reference sequence). The CDR3 is made up of 13 amino acids. The CDR3 region is CSARRYETETQYF. The CDR3 region has the DNA TGCAGTGCTAGAAGATACGAAACAGAGACCCAGTACTTC.

The rearrangement uses TRBV6-6 and TRBJ1-5; weak D call: TRBD1 (5 bases). This CDR3 has 13 residues. Trimming took off 8 bases at V and 6 bases at J, with 14 bases between the two ends. Germline V CDR1 and CDR2: MNHNY, SVGAGI (reference sequence). Written as DNA, the CDR3 is TGTGCCAGCGGGGCGGAAATCGGTCAGCCCCAGCATTTT. Translating gives CASGAEIGQPQHF.

The chain is built from TRBV5-1 and TRBJ2-7; TRBD1 matches at 8 bases. The CDR3 is 15 amino acids. Germline CDR1 is SGHRS and CDR2 is YFSETQ. The junction had 8 bases not matched to a gene; V was cut back by 4 bases and J by 2 bases. The CDR3 DNA sequence: TGCGCCAGCAGCCAAGGACAGGGCGAAACCTACGAGCAGTACGTC. This translates into CASSQGQGETYEQYV.

This clonotype was detected only a few times. The rearrangement uses TRBV12-3 or TRBV12-4 and TRBJ2-2; D perhaps matches TRBD2 (5 bases). With 5 bases removed from V and 4 bases from J, the gap between germline ends came to 11 bases. The CDR3 runs to 14 residues. The CDR3 here is CASSLGVATGELFF. In DNA, the CDR3 is TGTGCCAGCAGTCTCGGGGTGGCCACCGGGGAGCTGTTTTTT.

This clonotype was seen repeatedly, ten times or more. The rearrangement joins TRBV20-1 to TRBJ2-1; 9 bases fit TRBD2. The V gene end was trimmed by 0 bases and the J gene end by 4 bases; junction bases not matched to a gene: 7. CDR3 length: 16 residues. Germline V gene data show CDR1 as DFQATT and CDR2 as SNEGSKA (reference sequence). CDR3 residues: CSARDWREGQYNEQFF. CDR3 bases: TGCAGTGCTAGAGATTGGCGGGAGGGACAATACAATGAGCAGTTCTTC.

The chain combines TRBV6-1 with TRBJ2-1, with 11 nucleotides matching TRBD1. V shed 6 bases, J shed 8 bases, and the junction held 9 bases outside the gene matches. The CDR3 has 15 residues. CDR1 and CDR2 from the germline V gene are MNHNS and SASEGT. The CDR3 DNA sequence: TGTGCCAGCAGCGTTACCGGGACAGGGGGAGATGAGCAGTTCTTC. This codes for CASSVTGTGGDEQFF.